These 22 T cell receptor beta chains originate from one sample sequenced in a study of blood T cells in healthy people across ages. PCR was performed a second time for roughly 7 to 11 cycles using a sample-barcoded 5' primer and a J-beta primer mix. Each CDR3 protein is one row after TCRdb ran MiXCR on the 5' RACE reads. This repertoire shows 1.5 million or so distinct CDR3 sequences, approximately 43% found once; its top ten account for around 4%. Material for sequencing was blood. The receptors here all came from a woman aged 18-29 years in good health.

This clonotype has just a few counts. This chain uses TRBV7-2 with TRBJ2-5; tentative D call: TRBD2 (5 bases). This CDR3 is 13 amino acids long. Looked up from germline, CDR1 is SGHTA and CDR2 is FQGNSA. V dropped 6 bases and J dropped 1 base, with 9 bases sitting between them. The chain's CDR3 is CASSPDFQETQYF. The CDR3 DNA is TGTGCCAGCAGTCCGGACTTCCAAGAGACCCAGTACTTC.

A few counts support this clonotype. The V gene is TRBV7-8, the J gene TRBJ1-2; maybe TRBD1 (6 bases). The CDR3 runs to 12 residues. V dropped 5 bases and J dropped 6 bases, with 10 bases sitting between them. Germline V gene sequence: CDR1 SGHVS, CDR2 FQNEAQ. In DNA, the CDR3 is TGTGCCAGCAGCCGCCGGACAGATGGCTACACCTTC. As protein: CASSRRTDGYTF.

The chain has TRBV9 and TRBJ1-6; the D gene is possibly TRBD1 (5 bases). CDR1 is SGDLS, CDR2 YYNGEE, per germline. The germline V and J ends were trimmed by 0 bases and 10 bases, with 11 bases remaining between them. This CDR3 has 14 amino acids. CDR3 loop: CASSVDLGVSPLHF. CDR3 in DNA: TGTGCCAGCAGCGTAGACTTAGGGGTCTCACCCCTCCACTTT.

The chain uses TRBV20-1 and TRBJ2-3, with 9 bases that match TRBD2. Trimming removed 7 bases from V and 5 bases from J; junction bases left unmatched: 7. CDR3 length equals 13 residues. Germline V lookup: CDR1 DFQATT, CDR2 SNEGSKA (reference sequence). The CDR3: CSVASGEVDTQYF. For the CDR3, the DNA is TGCAGTGTTGCTAGCGGGGAAGTAGATACGCAGTATTTT.

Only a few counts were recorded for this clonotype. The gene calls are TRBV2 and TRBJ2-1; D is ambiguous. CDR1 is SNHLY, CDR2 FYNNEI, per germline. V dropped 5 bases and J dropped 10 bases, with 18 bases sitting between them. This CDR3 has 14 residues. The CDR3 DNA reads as TGTGCCAGCAGTCCCAGTGGCCCCTACGGGGAGCAGTTCTTC. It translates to CASSPSGPYGEQFF.

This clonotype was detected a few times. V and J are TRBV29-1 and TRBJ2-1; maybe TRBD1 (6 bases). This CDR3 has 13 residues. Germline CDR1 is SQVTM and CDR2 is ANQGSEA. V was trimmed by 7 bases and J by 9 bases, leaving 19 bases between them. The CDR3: CSARITGKGEQFF. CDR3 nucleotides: TGCAGCGCTAGGATTACAGGGAAGGGTGAGCAGTTCTTC.

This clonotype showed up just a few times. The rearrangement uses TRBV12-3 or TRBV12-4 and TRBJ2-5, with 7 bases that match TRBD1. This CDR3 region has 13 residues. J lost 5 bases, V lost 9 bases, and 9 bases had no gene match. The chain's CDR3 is CASHRGMLETQYF. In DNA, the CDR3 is TGTGCCAGTCACAGGGGTATGTTGGAGACCCAGTACTTC.

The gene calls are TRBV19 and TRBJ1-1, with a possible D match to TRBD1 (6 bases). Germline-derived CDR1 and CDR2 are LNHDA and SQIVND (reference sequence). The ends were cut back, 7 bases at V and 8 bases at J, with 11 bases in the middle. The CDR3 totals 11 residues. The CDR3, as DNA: TGTGCCAGTAAACAGGGCGGAGAAGCTTTCTTT. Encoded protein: CASKQGGEAFF.

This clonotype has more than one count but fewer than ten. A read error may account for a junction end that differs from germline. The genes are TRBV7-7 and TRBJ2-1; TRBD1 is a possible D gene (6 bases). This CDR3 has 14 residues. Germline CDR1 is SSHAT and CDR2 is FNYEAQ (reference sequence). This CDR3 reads CASSEGDNYNEQFF. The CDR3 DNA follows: TGTGCTAGCAGCGAAGGGGACAACTACAATGAGCAGTTCTTC.

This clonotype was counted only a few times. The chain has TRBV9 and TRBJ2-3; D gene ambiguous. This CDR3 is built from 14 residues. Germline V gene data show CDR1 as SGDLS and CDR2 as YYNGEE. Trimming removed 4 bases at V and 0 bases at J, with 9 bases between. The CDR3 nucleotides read TGTGCCAGCAGCACGTGGGCTAGCACAGATACGCAGTATTTT. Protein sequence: CASSTWASTDTQYF.

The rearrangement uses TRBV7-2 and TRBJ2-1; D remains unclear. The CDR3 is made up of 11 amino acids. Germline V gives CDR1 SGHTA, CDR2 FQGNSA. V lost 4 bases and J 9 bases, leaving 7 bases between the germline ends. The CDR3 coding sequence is TGTGCCAGCAGCTCCTCGCCTGAGCAGTTCTTC. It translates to CASSSSPEQFF.

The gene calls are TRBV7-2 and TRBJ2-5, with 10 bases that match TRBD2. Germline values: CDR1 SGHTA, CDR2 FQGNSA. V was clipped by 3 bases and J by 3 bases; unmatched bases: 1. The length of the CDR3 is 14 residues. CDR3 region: CASSFGLAEETQYF. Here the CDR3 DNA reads TGTGCCAGCAGCTTTGGACTAGCGGAAGAGACCCAGTACTTC.

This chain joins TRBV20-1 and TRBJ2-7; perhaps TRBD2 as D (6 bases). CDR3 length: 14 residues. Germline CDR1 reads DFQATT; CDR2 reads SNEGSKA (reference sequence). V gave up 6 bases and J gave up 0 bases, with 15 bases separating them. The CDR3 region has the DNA TGCAGTGCAGACCTCGGGGGAAACTCCTACGAGCAGTACTTC. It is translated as CSADLGGNSYEQYF.

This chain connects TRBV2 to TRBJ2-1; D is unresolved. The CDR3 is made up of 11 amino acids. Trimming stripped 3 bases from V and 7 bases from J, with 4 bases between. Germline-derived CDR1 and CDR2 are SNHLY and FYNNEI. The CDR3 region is CASSEINEQFF. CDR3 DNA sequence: TGTGCCAGCAGTGAGATAAATGAGCAGTTCTTC. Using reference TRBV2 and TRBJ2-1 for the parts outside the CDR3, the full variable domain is EPEVTQTPSHQVTQMGQEVILRCVPISNHLYFYWYRQILGQKVEFLVSFYNNEISEKSEIFDDQFSVERPDGSNFTLKIRSTKLEDSAMYFCASSEINEQFFGPGTRLTVL.

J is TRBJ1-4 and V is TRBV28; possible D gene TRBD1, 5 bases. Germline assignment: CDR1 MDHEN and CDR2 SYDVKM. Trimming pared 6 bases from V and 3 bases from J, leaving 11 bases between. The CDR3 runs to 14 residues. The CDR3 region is CASRRQLSNEKLFF. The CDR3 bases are TGTGCCAGCAGGAGACAGCTTTCTAATGAAAAACTGTTTTTT.

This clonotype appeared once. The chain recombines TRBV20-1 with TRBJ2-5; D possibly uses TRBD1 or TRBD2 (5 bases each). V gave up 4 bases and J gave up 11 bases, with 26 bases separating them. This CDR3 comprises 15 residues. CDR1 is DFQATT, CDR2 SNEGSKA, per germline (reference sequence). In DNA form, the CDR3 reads TGCAGTGCTACCCTCCGGGACGGTTACTCCGTTGTGCAGTACTTC. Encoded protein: CSATLRDGYSVVQYF.

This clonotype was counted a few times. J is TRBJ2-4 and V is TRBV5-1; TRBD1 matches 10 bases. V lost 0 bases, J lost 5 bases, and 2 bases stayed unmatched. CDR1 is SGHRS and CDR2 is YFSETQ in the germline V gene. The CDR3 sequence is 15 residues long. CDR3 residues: CASSLDGTGENIQYF. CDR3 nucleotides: TGCGCCAGCAGCTTGGACGGGACAGGGGAAAACATTCAGTACTTC.

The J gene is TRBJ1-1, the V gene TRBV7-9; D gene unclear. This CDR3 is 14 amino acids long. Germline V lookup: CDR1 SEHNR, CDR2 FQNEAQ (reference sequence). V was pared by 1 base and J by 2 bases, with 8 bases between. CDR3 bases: TGTGCCAGCAGCTTAGAGTCCGCTAACACTGAAGCTTTCTTT. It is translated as CASSLESANTEAFF.

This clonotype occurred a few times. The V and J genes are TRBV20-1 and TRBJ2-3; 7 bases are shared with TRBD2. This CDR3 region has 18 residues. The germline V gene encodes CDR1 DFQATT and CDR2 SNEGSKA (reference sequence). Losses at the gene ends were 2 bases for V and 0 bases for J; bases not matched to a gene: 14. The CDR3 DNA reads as TGCAGTGCTAGACTCCGGCGGGAGAGCCACATTAGCACAGATACGCAGTATTTT. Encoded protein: CSARLRRESHISTDTQYF.

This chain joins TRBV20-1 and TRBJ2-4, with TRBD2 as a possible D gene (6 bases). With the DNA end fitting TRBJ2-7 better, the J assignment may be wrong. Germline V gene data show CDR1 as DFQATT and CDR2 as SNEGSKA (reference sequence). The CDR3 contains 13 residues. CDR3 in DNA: TGCAGTGCTAGGGAGACTAGAAAAGGCGAGCAGTACTTC. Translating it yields CSARETRKGEQYF.

CDR3 in DNA: TGTGCCAGCAGTCAGGGACGAGCGGGGTCCGGGGAGCTGTTTTTT. Its protein product is CASSQGRAGSGELFF. The rearrangement uses TRBV6-6 and TRBJ2-2, with 7 bases identical to TRBD2. Looked up from germline, CDR1 is MNHNY and CDR2 is SVGAGI (reference sequence). The V gene end was trimmed by 5 bases and the J gene end by 6 bases; junction bases not matched to a gene: 9. The CDR3 runs to 15 residues.

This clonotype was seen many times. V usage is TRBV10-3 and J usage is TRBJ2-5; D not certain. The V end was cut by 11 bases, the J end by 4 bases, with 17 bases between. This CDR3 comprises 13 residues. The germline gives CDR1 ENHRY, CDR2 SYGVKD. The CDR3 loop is CAANSEIRETQYF. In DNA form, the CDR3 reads TGTGCCGCCAACAGCGAGATCCGAGAGACCCAGTACTTC.